One sample yielded the 15 T cell receptor beta chains listed below, sequenced in a study of blood T cell repertoires in COVID-19 (dated by TCRdb to 2020 to 2022). The library was prepared using the immunoSEQ multiplex PCR assay. TCRdb holds this immuneACCESS table with in-frame rearrangements only. Some clones are missing; in checked studies, unresolved V genes explain under half, and the rest has no known cause. Here the sample has 150,000 to 200,000 clones; over 90% occur a single time. The ten largest clones represent just under 2% of the sample. Sequenced sample: peripheral blood. The receptor source for this set is an older woman with COVID-19, enrolled during active disease.

The table lists this clone with a count of one. V usage is TRBV27 and J usage is TRBJ1-2; D is unclear. This CDR3 is 15 amino acids long. Per germline, CDR1 MNHEY and CDR2 SMNVEV (reference sequence). V dropped 4 bases and J dropped 4 bases, with 16 bases sitting between them. The CDR3 loop reads CASSSWGGFGYGYTF. The DNA for the CDR3 is TGTGCCAGCAGTTCTTGGGGAGGGTTTGGCTATGGCTACACCTTC.

The chain carries TRBV6-2 or TRBV6-3 and TRBJ2-3, with 13 bases that match TRBD2. Germline CDR1 is MNHEY and CDR2 is SVGEGT. The CDR3 contains 17 residues. The V and J ends lost 0 bases and 2 bases, in that order; junction bases with no gene match: 2. The CDR3 DNA is TGTGCCAGCAGTTACTCACTAGCGGGGGGGTACACAGATACGCAGTATTTT. It encodes CASSYSLAGGYTDTQYF.

In DNA, the CDR3 is TGCGCCAGCAGCGAAGGGGTTCTGAACACTGAAGCTTTCTTT. Translation: CASSEGVLNTEAFF. V and J are TRBV5-1 and TRBJ1-1; D might be TRBD1 (5 bases). Trimming shortened V by 4 bases and J by 0 bases, and 10 bases separated the two germline ends. The CDR3 runs to 14 residues. CDR1 and CDR2 from the germline V gene are SGHRS and YFSETQ.

This clone was counted only a few times. The chain recombines TRBV10-1 with TRBJ2-2; 13 nucleotides agree with TRBD2. The V gene end was trimmed by 6 bases and the J gene end by 3 bases; junction bases not matched to a gene: 7. The CDR3 runs 17 residues. Germline CDR1 reads WNHNN; CDR2 reads SYGVQD (reference sequence). CDR3 bases: TGCGCCAGCAGGGCCGGGACTAGCGGGGCTGACACCGGGGAGCTGTTTTTT. Translating it yields CASRAGTSGADTGELFF.

The chain joins TRBV6-6 to TRBJ1-4; a possible D gene is TRBD1 (6 bases). Looked up from germline, CDR1 is MNHNY and CDR2 is SVGAGI (reference sequence). The CDR3 has 15 amino acids. Trimming left V 4 bases short and J 8 bases short, with 17 bases between. DNA for the CDR3: TGTGCCAGCAGTTCTTCCGGGACACGTGGGGAAAAACTGTTTTTT. This codes for CASSSSGTRGEKLFF.

A note on this clone: Relative to the germline gene, one junction end is altered; a read error may explain this. This sequence joins TRBV7-7 and TRBJ2-2; 7 nucleotides match TRBD1. Germline CDR1 reads SSHAT; CDR2 reads FNYEAQ (reference sequence). The CDR3 is 14 amino acids. CDR3 nucleotides: TGTGCTAGCAGCTTGTTACAGGGGACCGGGGAGCTGTTTTTT. Encoded protein: CASSLLQGTGELFF. Full variable domain (outside the CDR3, taken from reference TRBV7-7 and TRBJ2-2): GAGVSQSPRYKVTKRGQDVTLRCDPISSHATLYWYQQALGQGPEFLTYFNYEAQPDKSGLPSDRFSAERPEGSISTLTIQRTEQRDSAMYRCASSLLQGTGELFFGEGSRLTVL.

With respect to this clone: The same CDR3 arises from other DNA sequences in this sample as well. The chain links TRBV19 to TRBJ1-5; 10 bases are a match to TRBD1. Germline CDR1 and CDR2: LNHDA and SQIVND (reference sequence). This CDR3 region has 16 residues. J lost 1 base, V lost 3 bases, and 3 bases had no gene match. CDR3 sequence reads: CASSIRQGASNQPQHF. Written as DNA, the CDR3 is TGTGCCAGTAGTATCAGACAGGGGGCCAGCAATCAGCCCCAGCATTTT.

J is TRBJ2-3 and V is TRBV11-3, with TRBD2 matching 8 bases. CDR1 is SGHNT, CDR2 YENEEA, per germline. CDR3 length: 15 amino acids. Trimming at V came to 5 bases and at J to 2 bases, leaving 6 bases not matched to a gene. DNA of the CDR3: TGTGCCAGCAGCCCGGGGGGGGCACCCACAGATACGCAGTATTTT. Translated: CASSPGGAPTDTQYF. Supplemented by reference TRBV11-3 and TRBJ2-3, the full variable domain reads EAGVVQSPRYKIIEKKQPVAFWCNPISGHNTLYWYLQNLGQGPELLIRYENEEAVDDSQLPKDRFSAERLKGVDSTLKIQPAELGDSAVYLCASSPGGAPTDTQYFGPGTRLTVL.

The J gene is TRBJ2-7, the V gene TRBV19; D possibly corresponds to TRBD1 (6 bases). Trimming removed 5 bases at V and 6 bases at J, with 14 bases between. Germline V gene data show CDR1 as LNHDA and CDR2 as SQIVND (reference sequence). The CDR3 runs to 13 residues. Here the CDR3 DNA reads TGTGCCAGTAGTCCAAACGGACAGTTCGAGCAGTACTTC. It codes for CASSPNGQFEQYF.

This clone has a handful of counts. The V call is TRBV18, the J call TRBJ1-1; D unresolved. This CDR3 has 13 amino acids. Germline V gene data show CDR1 as KGHSH and CDR2 as LQKENI. Trimming cost V 6 bases and J 4 bases, with 12 bases left between them. This CDR3 is CASSATEGTEAFF. CDR3 nucleotides: TGTGCCAGCTCCGCCACGGAGGGCACTGAAGCTTTCTTT.

The J gene is TRBJ1-5, the V gene TRBV5-4, with TRBD1 matching 8 bases. V shed 3 bases, J shed 3 bases, and the junction held 8 bases outside the gene matches. Looked up from germline, CDR1 is SGHNT and CDR2 is YYREEE (reference sequence). The CDR3 runs 16 residues. The CDR3 DNA follows: TGTGCCAGCAGCTCCACCGGGACAGGCCACAATCAGCCCCAGCATTTT. It specifies CASSSTGTGHNQPQHF.

The chain uses TRBV10-3 and TRBJ2-3; TRBD1 aligns across 9 bases. Germline CDR1 reads ENHRY; CDR2 reads SYGVKD. The length of the CDR3 is 14 residues. V lost 6 bases, J lost 4 bases, and 5 bases stayed unmatched. The CDR3 here is CAIRGDREADTQYF. The CDR3 DNA reads as TGTGCCATCAGGGGGGACAGGGAGGCAGATACGCAGTATTTT.

The chain has TRBV3-1 (or the pseudogene TRBV3-2) and TRBJ1-4; D is ambiguous. The CDR3 consists of 15 residues. The V and J ends lost 3 bases and 2 bases respectively, with 10 bases between them. Per germline, CDR1 LGHDT and CDR2 YNNKEL (reference sequence). The CDR3 loop is CASSQGGLTNEKLFF. CDR3 bases: TGTGCCAGCAGCCAGGGCGGGCTGACTAATGAAAAACTGTTTTTT.

The chain employs TRBV7-2 and TRBJ1-1; TRBD1 agrees at 7 bases. Germline CDR1 SGHTA, CDR2 FQGNSA. The CDR3 is 13 amino acids. V lost 5 bases to trimming and J lost 3 bases; unmatched junction nucleotides: 3. The DNA of the CDR3 is TGTGCCAGCAGCCATACAGGGGACACTGAAGCTTTCTTT. Protein sequence: CASSHTGDTEAFF.

This chain links TRBV7-8 with TRBJ2-1; a possible D gene is TRBD1 (6 bases). The V gene's germline CDR1 is SGHVS and CDR2 FQNEAQ. CDR3 size: 15 residues. Trimming pared 5 bases from V and 4 bases from J, leaving 15 bases between. The CDR3 region is CASSVERQVYNEQFF. The CDR3 bases are TGTGCCAGCAGCGTCGAAAGACAGGTTTACAATGAGCAGTTCTTC.